Each of the 7 T cell receptor beta chains below was sequenced from the same sample in a study of shared clonotypes between healthy human individuals. Sequenced by immunoSEQ multiplex PCR; TCRdb stores in-frame clones only, minus some. The sample holds about 2.4 million clones, 80% to 95% seen once. Source material: naive CD4+ T cells from PBMCs. Subset meaning: CD45RA+ positively selected. These receptors were obtained from a man aged 18 to 30 in good health. Some clones in this sample may be carry-over from other donors' samples.

A remark on this clone: The identical CDR3 is also encoded by other nucleotide sequences in the sample. The gene calls are TRBV7-2 and TRBJ2-7; maybe TRBD2 (6 bases). The CDR3 runs to 14 residues. Germline CDR1 is SGHTA and CDR2 is FQGNSA. V was clipped by 3 bases and J by 0 bases, with 9 bases between them. The CDR3 DNA reads as TGTGCCAGCAGCTTGGGCGGGACCTCCTACGAGCAGTACTTC. Encoded protein: CASSLGGTSYEQYF.

The chain joins TRBV4-2 to TRBJ1-1; 8 bases are a match to TRBD1. The germline V gene has CDR1 LGHNA and CDR2 YNFKEQ. This CDR3 is built from 16 residues. V gave up 4 bases and J gave up 1 base; unmatched junction bases: 8. The CDR3 sequence is CASSPNPGTGNTEAFF. CDR3 sequence (DNA): TGTGCCAGCAGCCCCAATCCCGGGACAGGGAACACTGAAGCTTTCTTT.

This clone has a handful of counts. The chain is built from TRBV27 and TRBJ2-7, with 8 nucleotides matching TRBD2. The CDR3 has 15 residues. V was clipped by 6 bases and J by 4 bases; unmatched bases: 11. The germline gives CDR1 MNHEY, CDR2 SMNVEV (reference sequence). The DNA for the CDR3 is TGTGCCAGCAGAGTCCTAGCGGGCCACACATACGAGCAGTACTTC. Residues: CASRVLAGHTYEQYF.

This chain joins TRBV7-2 and TRBJ2-3; 8 positions agree with TRBD1. V lost 5 bases, J lost 4 bases, and 8 bases stayed unmatched. The CDR3 runs 15 residues. Germline V CDR1 and CDR2: SGHTA, FQGNSA. CDR3 bases: TGTGCCAGCAGCATACTAGGACAGGGAGCAGATACGCAGTATTTT. It is translated as CASSILGQGADTQYF.

V is TRBV11-2 and J is TRBJ2-5; the D is unclear. This CDR3 is 11 amino acids long. Germline CDR1 and CDR2: SGHAT and FQNNGV. Trimming pared 3 bases from V and 7 bases from J, leaving 6 bases between. CDR3 sequence reads: CASSFEGTQYF. DNA for the CDR3: TGTGCCAGCAGCTTTGAAGGGACCCAGTACTTC.

Details on this clone: The same CDR3 arises from other DNA sequences in this sample as well. This chain joins TRBV5-1 and TRBJ2-1, with 9 positions matching TRBD1. J gave up 2 bases and V 1 base, and 1 base lay outside the gene matches. In germline, CDR1 is SGHRS, CDR2 YFSETQ. This CDR3 is 15 amino acids long. DNA of the CDR3: TGCGCCAGCAGCTTGCGACAGGGGGCCTACAATGAGCAGTTCTTC. This gives the protein CASSLRQGAYNEQFF.

This clone was detected only once. J is TRBJ1-5 and V is TRBV28; D remains unclear. CDR3 length: 12 amino acids. Trimming took 10 bases from V and 3 from J, leaving 10 bases between them. Germline CDR1 and CDR2: MDHEN and SYDVKM. The CDR3 spells CAIRAANQPQHF. The DNA of the CDR3 is TGTGCCATACGTGCCGCCAATCAGCCCCAGCATTTT.